This TCR beta chain was retrieved from a study of blood T cell repertoires in COVID-19. Study in general: From the United States, Italy and Spain came samples of acute and convalescent COVID-19. T cells, B-cell-depleted T cells, or PBMCs supplied cDNA or gDNA.

As handled by the study authors: The authors estimated nucleated cell counts from reference gene primer amplification. Sequencing was performed with immunoSEQ multiplex PCR; in TCRdb, only in-frame clones are kept and a portion is missing. The V and J calls and the clone size are those of that table, but D and trimming were determined from the DNA. Of 260,000 or so clones detected, around 82% appear once; the ten largest clones hold 8.6%. V lost 5 bases and J lost 4; bases outside the gene matches: 6. There are 15 residues in the CDR3. Germline CDR1 SGHVS, CDR2 FNYEAQ. The chain recombines TRBV7-6 with TRBJ2-1, with TRBD2 matching over 9 bases. Material for sequencing was peripheral blood. This clonotype originated in a human donor in a cohort sampled during active COVID-19. CDR3 nucleotide sequence: TGTGCCAGCAGCACTATAGCGGGAGAATACAATGAGCAGTTCTTC. This codes for CASSTIAGEYNEQFF. The whole variable domain, filled in from reference TRBV7-6 and TRBJ2-1, reads GAGVSQSPRYKVTKRGQDVALRCDPISGHVSLYWYRQALGQGPEFLTYFNYEAQQDKSGLPNDRFSAERPEGSISTLTIQRTEQRDSAMYRCASSTIAGEYNEQFFGPGTRLTVL.